One and the same sample provided the 3 T cell receptor beta chains below, sequenced in a study of blood T cell repertoires in COVID-19. Sequencing was performed with immunoSEQ multiplex PCR; in TCRdb, only in-frame clones are kept and a portion is missing. The sample includes approximately 250,000 clones, approximately 85% of them seen just once. The sample consisted of peripheral blood. These receptors originate from a woman older than 75 with COVID-19, enrolled during active disease.

This clone was seen more than once but under ten times. The chain couples TRBV6-1 to TRBJ1-2; D call uncertain. Germline V gene sequence: CDR1 MNHNS, CDR2 SASEGT. This CDR3 spans 14 amino acids. The V end lost 1 base, the J end lost 4 bases, and 10 bases lay between the germline ends. The CDR3: CASSEDSSVYGYTF. The CDR3 DNA is TGTGCCAGCAGTGAAGACAGCTCCGTCTATGGCTACACCTTC.

V usage is TRBV5-1 and J usage is TRBJ2-5, with 7 bases fitting TRBD2. The ends lost 0 bases at V and 3 bases at J; junction bases unmatched: 14. CDR1 and CDR2 from the germline V gene are SGHRS and YFSETQ. There are 18 residues in the CDR3. CDR3 in amino acids: CASSLGRWRGSTEETQYF. The CDR3, as DNA: TGCGCCAGCAGCTTGGGCCGATGGCGGGGGTCAACCGAAGAGACCCAGTACTTC.

The chain carries TRBV11-2 and TRBJ1-4; 7 nucleotides line up with TRBD1. The CDR3 is made up of 13 amino acids. The germline gives CDR1 SGHAT, CDR2 FQNNGV. V gave up 5 bases and J gave up 7 bases; unmatched junction bases: 4. CDR3 in DNA: TGTGCCAGCAGCCTCGGACAGGCTGAAAAACTGTTTTTT. Its translation is CASSLGQAEKLFF.